This paragraph reports one T cell receptor beta chain. Its specificity is unknown. The source of the sample is a study of blood T cells in healthy people across ages. CDR3 length: 16 amino acids. The germline V gene has CDR1 ENHRY and CDR2 SYGVKD. The V gene lost 0 bases and the J gene lost 3 bases, with 15 bases spanning the gap. Study-wide results and limits: Expanded clonotype shifts may have been confounded, as the donors had an unknown CMV status.

It was with a sample-barcoded 5' primer and a J-beta primer mix that a second PCR of roughly 7 to 12 cycles was run. Unique molecular identifiers of 12 random nucleotides labeled each cDNA. One entry per CDR3 protein, called by TCRdb with MiXCR from the 5' RACE reads. Of hundreds of thousands of distinct CDR3 sequences listed, roughly 41% are singletons. The authors isolated at least 6.5 million PBMCs per sample. Sequencing was performed on blood. This chain links TRBV10-3 with TRBJ2-7, with unresolved D. This TCR was recovered from a woman aged 60 to 75 in good health. As DNA, the CDR3 is TGTGCCATCAGTGAGTCGGAGCAGAGGAAGGGCTACGAGCAGTACTTC. This sequence encodes CAISESEQRKGYEQYF.